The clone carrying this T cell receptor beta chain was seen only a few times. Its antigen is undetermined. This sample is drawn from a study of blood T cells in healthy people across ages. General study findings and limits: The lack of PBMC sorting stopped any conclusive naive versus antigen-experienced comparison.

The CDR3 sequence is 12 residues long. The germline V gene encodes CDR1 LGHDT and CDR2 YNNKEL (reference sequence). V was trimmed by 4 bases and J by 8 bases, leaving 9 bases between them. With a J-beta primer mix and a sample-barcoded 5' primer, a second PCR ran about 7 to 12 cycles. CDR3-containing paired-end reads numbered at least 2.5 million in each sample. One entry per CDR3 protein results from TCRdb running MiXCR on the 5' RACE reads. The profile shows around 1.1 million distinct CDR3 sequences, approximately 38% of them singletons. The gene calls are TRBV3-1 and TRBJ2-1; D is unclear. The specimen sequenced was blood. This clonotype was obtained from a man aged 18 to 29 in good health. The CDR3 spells CASSPGVYEQFF. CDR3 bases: TGTGCCAGCAGCCCTGGCGTTTATGAGCAGTTCTTC.